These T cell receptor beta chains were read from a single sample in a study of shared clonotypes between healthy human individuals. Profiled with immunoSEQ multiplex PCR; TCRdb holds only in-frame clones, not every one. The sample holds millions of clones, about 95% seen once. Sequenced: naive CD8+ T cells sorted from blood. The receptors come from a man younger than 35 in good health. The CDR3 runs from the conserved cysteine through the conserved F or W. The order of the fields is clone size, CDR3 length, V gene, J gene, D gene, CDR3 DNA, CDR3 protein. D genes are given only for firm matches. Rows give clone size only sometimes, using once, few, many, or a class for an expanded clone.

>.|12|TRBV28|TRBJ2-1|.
TGTGCCAGCAGTTTACCTAACAATGAGCAGTTCTTC
CASSLPNNEQFF
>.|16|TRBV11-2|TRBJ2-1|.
TGTGCCAGCAGCTTATCGGGCCTCGCGGTATACAATGAGCAGTTCTTC
CASSLSGLAVYNEQFF
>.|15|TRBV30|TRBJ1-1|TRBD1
TGTGCCTGGAGTGCCCTGGGACAGGGGGCCACTGAAGCTTTCTTT
CAWSALGQGATEAFF
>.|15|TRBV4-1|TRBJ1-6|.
TGCGCCAGCAGCCAAGAAGTACAGGGTGACTCACCCCTCCACTTT
CASSQEVQGDSPLHF
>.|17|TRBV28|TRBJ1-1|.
TGTGCCAGCAGTTTCCCCTGGGCAGGCCCTTCGAACACTGAAGCTTTCTTT
CASSFPWAGPSNTEAFF
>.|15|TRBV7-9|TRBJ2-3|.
TGTGCCAGCAGCTCGGACCTGGGCATCGCAGATACGCAGTATTTT
CASSSDLGIADTQYF
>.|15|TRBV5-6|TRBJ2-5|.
TGTGCCAGCACCCCCCACACAGGGAACCAAGAGACCCAGTACTTC
CASTPHTGNQETQYF
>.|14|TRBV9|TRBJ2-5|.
TGTGCCAGCAGCGTAGGCTCGGGGCCGGAGACCCAGTACTTC
CASSVGSGPETQYF
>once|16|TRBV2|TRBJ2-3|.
TGTGCCAGCAGTTCCCGACAGGGAGGCGCCACAGATACGCAGTATTTT
CASSSRQGGATDTQYF
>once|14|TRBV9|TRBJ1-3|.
TGTGCCAGCAGCGAAGGGGCAATGGGAAACACCATATATTTT
CASSEGAMGNTIYF
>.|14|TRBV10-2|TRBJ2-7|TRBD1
TGCGCCAGCAGGGACAGGGTCCACGGGTACGAGCAGTACTTC
CASRDRVHGYEQYF
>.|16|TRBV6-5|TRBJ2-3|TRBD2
TGTGCCAGCAGTTACGGCGGCGGGGGGGCCACAGATACGCAGTATTTT
CASSYGGGGATDTQYF
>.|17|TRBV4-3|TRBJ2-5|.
TGCGCCAGCAGCCAAGATTCCCTGGACAGTGCTTATGAGACCCAGTACTTC
CASSQDSLDSAYETQYF
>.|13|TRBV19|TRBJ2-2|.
TGTGCCAGTAGTATCTTGCGTCCCGGGGAGCTGTTTTTT
CASSILRPGELFF
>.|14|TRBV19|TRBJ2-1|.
TGTGCCAGTAGTATATTGGGGGGGCCCAATGAGCAGTTCTTC
CASSILGGPNEQFF
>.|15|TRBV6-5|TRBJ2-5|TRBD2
TGTGCCAGCAGCCCATTTAGCGGGGGCCAAGAGACCCAGTACTTC
CASSPFSGGQETQYF
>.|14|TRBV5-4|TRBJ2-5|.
TGTGCCAGCCACTACGTTTCCTCACTCGAGACCCAGTACTTC
CASHYVSSLETQYF
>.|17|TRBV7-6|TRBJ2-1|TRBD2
TGTGCCAGCAGCTTAACCGAAACTAGCGGTCCTTCCAATGAGCAGTTCTTC
CASSLTETSGPSNEQFF
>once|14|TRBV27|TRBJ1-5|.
TGTGCCAGCAGCCCCGGTGGGGGCAATCAGCCCCAGCATTTT
CASSPGGGNQPQHF
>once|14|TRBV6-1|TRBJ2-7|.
TGTGCCAGCACCGGGGCCAGGACCTCCTACGAGCAGTACTTC
CASTGARTSYEQYF